The 10 T cell receptor beta chains listed next were all sequenced from one sample in a study of blood T cell repertoires in COVID-19. Generated by immunoSEQ multiplex PCR, the TCRdb table keeps only in-frame clones and is missing some. The sample lists some 200,000 clones, around 95% seen once, with roughly 0.76% in the top ten. Material for sequencing was peripheral blood. These receptors originate from a man aged 25-40 years with COVID-19, enrolled during active disease.

The V and J genes are TRBV29-1 and TRBJ2-5, with 7 bases aligning to TRBD1. Per germline, CDR1 SQVTM and CDR2 ANQGSEA. The CDR3 runs to 14 residues. V trimming: 4 bases; J trimming: 2 bases; junction bases outside the gene matches: 7. The CDR3 bases are TGCAGCGTTGGGATGGGCAGGGGGCAAGAGACCCAGTACTTC. This translates into CSVGMGRGQETQYF.

The chain has TRBV15 and TRBJ1-2; the D is unclear. Trimming removed 0 bases from V and 3 bases from J, with 17 bases in between. Per germline, CDR1 LNHNV and CDR2 YYDKDF (reference sequence). The CDR3 runs 17 residues. The CDR3: CATSRDRNTRQDYGYTF. The DNA for the CDR3 is TGTGCCACCAGCAGAGATCGAAATACAAGACAAGACTATGGCTACACCTTC.

This sequence joins TRBV10-3 and TRBJ1-2, with D tentatively TRBD1 (5 bases). The germline V gene encodes CDR1 ENHRY and CDR2 SYGVKD. V was shortened by 2 bases and J by 2 bases, with 15 bases between the two germline ends. This CDR3 spans 16 amino acids. The CDR3 loop is CAISEPPPQGNYGYTF. The CDR3, as DNA: TGTGCCATCAGTGAGCCTCCCCCGCAGGGCAACTATGGCTACACCTTC.

The chain carries TRBV6-5 and TRBJ1-2, with D maybe TRBD1 (6 bases). The V gene lost 4 bases and the J gene lost 7 bases, with 13 bases spanning the gap. The CDR3 contains 13 residues. Germline CDR1 and CDR2: MNHEY and SVGAGI. The CDR3 sequence is CASSFLQDSGYTF. In DNA form, the CDR3 reads TGTGCCAGCAGTTTCCTCCAGGACAGTGGCTACACCTTC.

The chain employs TRBV15 and TRBJ1-1; a weak D match, TRBD1 (5 bases). The CDR3 contains 15 residues. Trimming stripped 3 bases from V and 3 bases from J, with 14 bases between. CDR1 is LNHNV and CDR2 is YYDKDF in the germline V gene (reference sequence). The CDR3 DNA reads TGTGCCACCAGCAGGCCGGGACGGGGGGACACTGAAGCTTTCTTT. Protein: CATSRPGRGDTEAFF.

Only one count was recorded for this clone. The gene calls are TRBV4-2 and TRBJ2-3, with 9 nucleotides matching TRBD2. Per the germline V gene, CDR1 is LGHNA and CDR2 is YNFKEQ. CDR3 length equals 20 residues. V gave up 0 bases and J gave up 2 bases; unmatched junction bases: 15. The CDR3 sequence is CASSQEKGISGGLLTDTQYF. The CDR3 DNA sequence: TGTGCCAGCAGCCAAGAAAAGGGAATTAGCGGGGGCCTACTCACAGATACGCAGTATTTT.

V usage is TRBV3-1 (or the pseudogene TRBV3-2) and J usage is TRBJ2-4; TRBD2 matches at 9 bases. The V gene's germline CDR1 is LGHDT and CDR2 YNNKEL (reference sequence). Trimming cost V 3 bases and J 2 bases; bases outside gene matches: 8. The CDR3 covers 17 residues. CDR3 coding DNA: TGTGCCAGCAGCCACGTCCGGCGGGGGGGGTCCAAAAACATTCAGTACTTC. Its protein product is CASSHVRRGGSKNIQYF.

The J gene is TRBJ2-3, the V gene TRBV5-1; D is uncertain. The germline V gene encodes CDR1 SGHRS and CDR2 YFSETQ. There are 13 residues in the CDR3. V was clipped by 7 bases and J by 2 bases, with 11 bases between them. The CDR3 spells CASRPGSTDTQYF. The CDR3 bases are TGCGCCAGCCGACCGGGTTCCACAGATACGCAGTATTTT.

The V gene is TRBV2, the J gene TRBJ2-7; the match to TRBD2 covers 11 bases. After removal of 4 bases from V and 6 bases from J, the junction contained 5 bases not matched to a gene. This CDR3 contains 14 residues. Germline CDR1 reads SNHLY; CDR2 reads FYNNEI. The CDR3 bases are TGTGCCAGCAGTGTTAGCGGGGGGGCCATCGAGCAGTACTTC. Translated: CASSVSGGAIEQYF.

The V call is TRBV5-1, the J call TRBJ2-5, with 10 positions matching TRBD2. The ends lost 0 bases at V and 2 bases at J; junction bases unmatched: 4. In germline, CDR1 is SGHRS, CDR2 YFSETQ. This CDR3 spans 16 amino acids. CDR3 in amino acids: CASSLALAGEQETQYF. The CDR3 DNA is TGCGCCAGCAGCTTGGCCCTAGCGGGGGAACAAGAGACCCAGTACTTC.